This T cell receptor beta chain emerged from a study of blood T cell repertoires in COVID-19. Study context: Spain, Italy and the United States supplied samples that represented acute and convalescent COVID-19. From T cells, B-cell-depleted T cells, or PBMCs came the material, which was cDNA or gDNA.

The V gene lost 0 bases and the J gene lost 8 bases, with 11 bases spanning the gap. Looked up from germline, CDR1 is SGDLS and CDR2 is YYNGEE. The CDR3 is 14 amino acids. In the authors' methods: Reference gene primer amplification gave estimated nucleated cell counts. Here immunoSEQ multiplex PCR was the method, and the copy in TCRdb shows in-frame clones only, minus some. D and trimming come from the DNA, and the V and J calls and clone size come from that table. The sample has 100,000 to 150,000 clones, 79% seen once; the top ten hold around 37%. The TCR originated in a man aged 35-49 years with active or convalescent COVID-19. The sequenced material came from peripheral blood. The V call is TRBV9, the J call TRBJ2-2, with unresolved D. The CDR3: CASSVGPLSGELFF. As DNA, the CDR3 is TGTGCCAGCAGCGTAGGGCCCCTTTCTGGGGAGCTGTTTTTT.